The present TCR beta chain was sequenced within a study of T-cell memory formation after mild COVID-19. One entry per CDR3 protein, called by TCRdb with MiXCR from the 5' RACE reads. This repertoire shows 250,000 to 350,000 distinct CDR3 sequences, around 15% found once; its top ten account for roughly 20%. The receptor comes from a man younger than 30 who had mild COVID-19 (a few samples of this study predate the infection). Cell type and time point are not known. The material sequenced was PBMCs or a T cell subset sorted from them (not recorded which).

CDR3: CASSTDGVGNYGYTF. The DNA of the CDR3 is TGTGCCAGCAGCACCGACGGGGTAGGGAACTATGGCTACACCTTC. The gene calls are TRBV27 and TRBJ1-2, with no clear D. This CDR3 has 15 amino acids. Germline V gene sequence: CDR1 MNHEY, CDR2 SMNVEV (reference sequence). The V and J ends lost 6 bases and 2 bases respectively, with 16 bases between them.